This entry features one T cell receptor beta chain sequence. Sequenced by immunoSEQ multiplex PCR; TCRdb stores in-frame clones only, minus some. This sample has around 190,000 clones, with around 86% found just once. This specimen belongs to a study of blood T cell repertoires in COVID-19. Cohorts were assigned according to the clinical history that participants reported. The CDR3 covers 14 residues. Looked up from germline, CDR1 is SGDLS and CDR2 is YYNGEE. The V and J ends lost 2 bases and 2 bases respectively, with 10 bases between them. The sequencing input was PBMCs or T cells enriched from blood (not recorded which). The chain recombines TRBV9 with TRBJ1-1; no firm D call. This receptor was obtained from a woman aged 40 to 55 in a cohort exposed to, infected with or recovered from COVID-19 (not recorded which). CDR3 protein: CASSVAGINTEAFF. The CDR3 DNA reads as TGTGCCAGCAGCGTGGCGGGGATTAACACTGAAGCTTTCTTT.